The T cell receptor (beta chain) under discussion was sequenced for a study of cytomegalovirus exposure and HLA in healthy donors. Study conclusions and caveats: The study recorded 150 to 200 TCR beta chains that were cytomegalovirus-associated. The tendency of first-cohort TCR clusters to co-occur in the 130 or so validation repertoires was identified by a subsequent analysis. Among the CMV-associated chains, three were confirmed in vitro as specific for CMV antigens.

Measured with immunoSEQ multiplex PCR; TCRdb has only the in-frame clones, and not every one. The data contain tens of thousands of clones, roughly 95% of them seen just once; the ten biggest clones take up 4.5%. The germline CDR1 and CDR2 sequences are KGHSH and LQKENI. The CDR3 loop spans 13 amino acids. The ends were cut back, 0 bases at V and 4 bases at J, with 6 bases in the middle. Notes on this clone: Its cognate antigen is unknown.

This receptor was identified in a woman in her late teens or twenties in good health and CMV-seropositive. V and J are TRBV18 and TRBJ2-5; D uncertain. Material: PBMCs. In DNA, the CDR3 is TGTGCCAGCTCACCACCCGTCGGAGAGACCCAGTACTTC. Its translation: CASSPPVGETQYF. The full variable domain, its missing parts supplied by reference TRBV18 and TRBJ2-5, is NAGVMQNPRHLVRRRGQEARLRCSPMKGHSHVYWYRQLPEEGLKFMVYLQKENIIDESGMPKERFSAEFPKEGPSILRIQQVVRGDSAAYFCASSPPVGETQYFGPGTRLLVL.